Listed here are 28 T cell receptor beta chains from one sample, sequenced in a study of response to subunit inactivated influenza vaccine. TCRdb redid the calling of the RT-PCR reads with MiXCR, one entry per CDR3 protein. Counted here are about 500,000 distinct CDR3 sequences, approximately 15% occurring once; the ten biggest clones make up over 2.5%. Sequencing used CD4+ T cells sorted from PBMCs, obtained about 23 months after vaccination. The source is a man aged 45 to 75 who received an inactivated influenza vaccine.

J is TRBJ1-1 and V is TRBV7-2, with 8 bases identical to TRBD1. V gave up 5 bases and J gave up 6 bases; unmatched junction bases: 8. Germline V gene lookup returns CDR1 SGHTA and CDR2 FQGNSA. CDR3 size: 14 residues. Here the CDR3 DNA reads TGTGCCAGCAGCGTTAGACAGGGGATAGCTGAAGCTTTCTTT. Translated: CASSVRQGIAEAFF.

The chain employs TRBV3-1 and TRBJ1-6; TRBD1 is a possible D gene (5 bases). This CDR3 region has 14 residues. The ends were cut back, 1 base at V and 7 bases at J, with 8 bases in the middle. Germline V lookup: CDR1 LGHDT, CDR2 YNNKEL (reference sequence). The CDR3 reads CASSQGGGNSPLHF. The CDR3, as DNA: TGTGCCAGCAGCCAAGGGGGGGGAAATTCACCCCTCCACTTT. The variable domain in full, completed from reference TRBV3-1 and TRBJ1-6, reads DTAVSQTPKYLVTQMGNDKSIKCEQNLGHDTMYWYKQDSKKFLKIMFSYNNKELIINETVPNRFSPKSPDKAHLNLHINSLELGDSAVYFCASSQGGGNSPLHFGNGTRLTVT.

This clonotype was observed a handful of times. J is TRBJ2-5 and V is TRBV20-1, with 7 bases identical to TRBD2. With 3 bases clipped from V and 5 bases from J, the junction kept 9 bases outside the gene matches. Germline CDR1 reads DFQATT; CDR2 reads SNEGSKA (reference sequence). There are 14 residues in the CDR3. CDR3 protein: CSASHGGFSETQYF. The DNA for the CDR3 is TGCAGTGCTAGTCACGGGGGGTTCTCTGAGACCCAGTACTTC.

This clonotype was seen more than once but under ten times. The V gene is TRBV7-2, the J gene TRBJ2-1, with 8 positions matching TRBD2. The CDR3 contains 15 residues. V was pared by 5 bases and J by 4 bases, with 7 bases of the junction left unmatched. Germline lookup yields CDR1 SGHTA and CDR2 FQGNSA. This CDR3 reads CASSQRGGRYNEQFF. CDR3 nucleotides: TGTGCCAGCAGCCAACGGGGGGGCAGATACAATGAGCAGTTCTTC.

V and J are TRBV27 and TRBJ1-1, with TRBD1 matching over 7 bases. The CDR3 loop spans 13 amino acids. Germline CDR1 is MNHEY and CDR2 is SMNVEV (reference sequence). With V trimmed by 6 bases and J by 3 bases, 4 bases remained unmatched. CDR3: CASRRQGDTEAFF. The CDR3 bases are TGTGCCAGCAGGAGACAGGGAGACACTGAAGCTTTCTTT.

This chain links TRBV20-1 with TRBJ2-5; D is unclear. V lost 1 base to trimming and J lost 6 bases, with 12 bases between them. CDR3 length equals 13 residues. Germline CDR1 DFQATT, CDR2 SNEGSKA (reference sequence). The CDR3 loop is CSARAEGPKTQYF. CDR3 DNA sequence: TGCAGTGCTAGAGCTGAAGGCCCGAAGACCCAGTACTTC.

The chain uses TRBV4-3 and TRBJ1-2; 7 nucleotides align to TRBD1. The CDR3 runs to 16 residues. Trimming took 2 bases from V and 2 from J; bases not matched to a gene: 8. Germline-derived CDR1 and CDR2 are LGHNA and YSLEER. Written as DNA, the CDR3 is TGCGCCAGCAGCCAAACTACAGGGGCGTGGAACTATGGCTACACCTTC. Its protein is CASSQTTGAWNYGYTF.

The gene calls are TRBV7-8 and TRBJ2-7; D might be TRBD2 (5 bases). The CDR3 loop spans 14 amino acids. Deletions cut 5 bases from V and 6 bases from J, with 17 bases between. Looked up from germline, CDR1 is SGHVS and CDR2 is FQNEAQ. Here the CDR3 DNA reads TGTGCCAGCAGCCCGGTCCCCGGGGTAATCGAGCAGTACTTC. This translates into CASSPVPGVIEQYF.

V and J are TRBV7-3 and TRBJ1-2; possible D gene TRBD1, 5 bases. The CDR3 contains 14 residues. From germline, CDR1 is SGHTA and CDR2 FQGTGA. With 2 bases removed from V and 7 bases from J, the gap between germline ends came to 14 bases. CDR3 loop: CASSLSRDGSGYTF. The CDR3 region has the DNA TGTGCCAGCAGCTTATCCAGGGACGGCTCTGGCTACACCTTC.

This clonotype occurred a few times. The V and J genes are TRBV28 and TRBJ2-1; D is unresolved. CDR3 length: 13 residues. Trimming stripped 5 bases from V and 3 bases from J, with 8 bases between. Looked up from germline, CDR1 is MDHEN and CDR2 is SYDVKM. This CDR3 is CASSNGGYNEQFF. The CDR3 region has the DNA TGTGCCAGCAGTAATGGTGGCTACAATGAGCAGTTCTTC.

In this sample, this clonotype turned up many times. The chain carries TRBV12-3 or TRBV12-4 and TRBJ1-2; D is unresolved. V dropped 5 bases and J dropped 2 bases, with 9 bases sitting between them. The CDR3 runs to 13 residues. CDR3 region: CASSLSRNYGYTF. In DNA form, the CDR3 reads TGTGCCAGCAGTCTCTCTCGGAACTATGGCTACACCTTC.

Ten or more counts support this clonotype. The chain has TRBV7-2 and TRBJ2-7; 9 positions match TRBD1. The CDR3 spans 15 residues. Germline V gene data show CDR1 as SGHTA and CDR2 as FQGNSA. Unmatched junction bases numbered 6, after V lost 6 bases and J lost 0 bases. The CDR3 coding sequence is TGTGCCAGCAGTTCCGGGACAGGGAGCTCCTACGAGCAGTACTTC. Its protein is CASSSGTGSSYEQYF.

The rearrangement links TRBV25-1 to TRBJ2-1; D is ambiguous. The CDR3 sequence is 14 residues long. Germline V gene data show CDR1 as MGHDK and CDR2 as SYGVNS. Trimming stripped 5 bases from V and 4 bases from J, with 12 bases between. CDR3 nucleotides: TGTGCCAGCAGTTCCCGGACCGTTTACAATGAGCAGTTCTTC. Residues: CASSSRTVYNEQFF. The full variable domain, completed using reference TRBV25-1 and TRBJ2-1, is EADIYQTPRYLVIGTGKKITLECSQTMGHDKMYWYQQDPGMELHLIHYSYGVNSTEKGDLSSESTVSRIRTEHFPLTLESARPSHTSQYLCASSSRTVYNEQFFGPGTRLTVL.

This chain joins TRBV28 and TRBJ2-7; D is unresolved. Germline values: CDR1 MDHEN, CDR2 SYDVKM. V was trimmed by 5 bases and J by 1 base, leaving 9 bases between them. The CDR3 extends over 13 amino acids. Written as DNA, the CDR3 is TGTGCCAGCAGTACTTACTCTTCCTACGAGCAGTACTTC. This sequence encodes CASSTYSSYEQYF.

This chain joins TRBV20-1 and TRBJ1-2, with D tentatively TRBD1 (5 bases). The CDR3 sequence is 14 residues long. CDR1 is DFQATT, CDR2 SNEGSKA, per germline (reference sequence). Trimming took off 3 bases at V and 0 bases at J, with 11 bases between the two ends. CDR3 DNA: TGCAGTGCTAGTAAAGGGGACGCTAACTATGGCTACACCTTC. This translates into CSASKGDANYGYTF.

This clonotype was observed at least ten times. The gene calls are TRBV10-3 and TRBJ1-2, with TRBD1 matching 7 bases. Germline CDR1 ENHRY, CDR2 SYGVKD. The CDR3 contains 14 residues. The junction had 5 bases not matched to a gene; V was cut back by 0 bases and J by 7 bases. CDR3 amino acids: CAISESDRVGGYTF. CDR3 nucleotide sequence: TGTGCCATCAGTGAGTCCGACAGGGTCGGTGGCTACACCTTC.

The rearrangement joins TRBV20-1 to TRBJ2-1, with 11 nucleotides matching TRBD2. Germline V CDR1 and CDR2: DFQATT, SNEGSKA (reference sequence). CDR3 length equals 18 residues. V shed 3 bases and J 4 bases; nucleotides not matched to a gene: 14. DNA of the CDR3: TGCAGTGCTAGCAATCCTCGGGGGACTAGCGGTCATTACAATGAGCAGTTCTTC. The encoded protein is CSASNPRGTSGHYNEQFF.

Only a few counts were recorded for this clonotype. The V gene is TRBV29-1, the J gene TRBJ1-5; the D is unclear. CDR1 SQVTM and CDR2 ANQGSEA come from the germline V gene. The germline V and J ends were trimmed by 4 bases and 0 bases, with 7 bases remaining between them. This CDR3 has 13 residues. The CDR3 DNA is TGCAGCGTTGCTTACAGTAGCAATCAGCCCCAGCATTTT. Translating it yields CSVAYSSNQPQHF.

The chain has TRBV20-1 and TRBJ2-7, with 11 bases matching TRBD1. The CDR3 is 14 amino acids. CDR1 is DFQATT and CDR2 is SNEGSKA in the germline V gene (reference sequence). V was clipped by 6 bases and J by 4 bases; unmatched bases: 8. The CDR3 bases are TGCAGTGCCAAGGCGGGGGACAGGGGGTACGAGCAGTACTTC. This translates into CSAKAGDRGYEQYF.

The rearrangement joins TRBV29-1 to TRBJ2-3; D is uncertain. The CDR3 contains 13 residues. Trimming removed 3 bases at V and 4 bases at J, with 11 bases between. The germline CDR1 and CDR2 sequences are SQVTM and ANQGSEA. The CDR3 spells CSVEVVVADTQYF. The CDR3 DNA is TGCAGCGTTGAGGTTGTCGTGGCAGATACGCAGTATTTT.

This clonotype came up a few times. The chain couples TRBV12-3 or TRBV12-4 to TRBJ2-1; 10 bases agree with TRBD2. Germline trimming cut 6 bases from V and 2 bases from J; bases unmatched to any gene: 4. The length of the CDR3 is 15 residues. CDR3 coding DNA: TGTGCCAGCAGGATAGCGGGAGGAACCTACAATGAGCAGTTCTTC. It is translated as CASRIAGGTYNEQFF.

The CDR3 nucleotides are TGCAGTGCTAGTTCGCCTAGCGTCTACGAGCAGTACTTC. Residues: CSASSPSVYEQYF. The rearrangement joins TRBV20-1 to TRBJ2-7; tentative D call: TRBD2 (6 bases). The CDR3 has 13 amino acids. CDR1 and CDR2 (germline): DFQATT, SNEGSKA (reference sequence). Trimming removed 3 bases from V and 3 bases from J, with 12 bases in between.

The chain carries TRBV5-1 and TRBJ2-2; D may correspond to TRBD1 or TRBD2 (5 bases each). Germline V gives CDR1 SGHRS, CDR2 YFSETQ. The CDR3 runs to 16 residues. The V and J ends lost 4 bases and 3 bases respectively, with 16 bases between them. The CDR3 region is CASSGRAGTDTGELFF. CDR3 DNA: TGCGCCAGCAGCGGTCGGGCCGGGACGGACACCGGGGAGCTGTTTTTT. Complete variable domain (other parts from reference TRBV5-1 and TRBJ2-2): KAGVTQTPRYLIKTRGQQVTLSCSPISGHRSVSWYQQTPGQGLQFLFEYFSETQRNKGNFPGRFSGRQFSNSRSEMNVSTLELGDSALYLCASSGRAGTDTGELFFGEGSRLTVL.

This clonotype was detected only a few times. The V call is TRBV7-9, the J call TRBJ2-1; weak D call: TRBD1 (6 bases). This CDR3 is 14 amino acids long. Trimming removed 7 bases from V and 5 bases from J, with 15 bases in between. Germline CDR1 and CDR2: SEHNR and FQNEAQ (reference sequence). CDR3 coding DNA: TGTGCCAGCAACACACCCGGGACAAACAATGAGCAGTTCTTC. Its translation: CASNTPGTNNEQFF.

J is TRBJ2-7 and V is TRBV20-1, with TRBD1 matching over 11 bases. Germline CDR1 is DFQATT and CDR2 is SNEGSKA (reference sequence). The CDR3 is made up of 15 amino acids. The J segment lost 6 bases and the V segment lost 5 bases, leaving 12 bases of the junction unmatched. This chain's CDR3 is CSALDRGRIYVEQYF. For the CDR3, the DNA is TGCAGTGCTTTGGACAGGGGGCGCATATACGTCGAGCAGTACTTC.

This clonotype came up a few times. V and J are TRBV5-1 and TRBJ2-2, with TRBD2 matching 7 bases. This CDR3 has 14 residues. The ends lost 5 bases at V and 1 base at J; junction bases unmatched: 2. The germline CDR1 and CDR2 sequences are SGHRS and YFSETQ. This CDR3 is CASRERGNTGELFF. In nucleotides, the CDR3 is TGCGCCAGCAGGGAGCGGGGGAACACCGGGGAGCTGTTTTTT.

This clonotype turned up a few times. The chain combines TRBV6-2 or TRBV6-3 with TRBJ2-1; tentatively, D is TRBD2 (5 bases). V was shortened by 6 bases and J by 7 bases, with 22 bases between the two germline ends. Germline CDR1 MNHEY, CDR2 SVGEGT. The CDR3 consists of 16 residues. This CDR3 reads CASSLRGTLTRNEQFF. Here the CDR3 DNA reads TGTGCCAGCAGCCTCCGGGGTACCCTGACTCGGAATGAGCAGTTCTTC.

This chain links TRBV20-1 with TRBJ1-1; D unresolved. V lost 6 bases, J lost 3 bases, and 14 bases lay in between. Germline V lookup: CDR1 DFQATT, CDR2 SNEGSKA (reference sequence). The CDR3 sequence is 13 residues long. The CDR3 coding sequence is TGCAGTGCGCTCGCTGCGTCGTACACTGAAGCTTTCTTT. It encodes CSALAASYTEAFF.